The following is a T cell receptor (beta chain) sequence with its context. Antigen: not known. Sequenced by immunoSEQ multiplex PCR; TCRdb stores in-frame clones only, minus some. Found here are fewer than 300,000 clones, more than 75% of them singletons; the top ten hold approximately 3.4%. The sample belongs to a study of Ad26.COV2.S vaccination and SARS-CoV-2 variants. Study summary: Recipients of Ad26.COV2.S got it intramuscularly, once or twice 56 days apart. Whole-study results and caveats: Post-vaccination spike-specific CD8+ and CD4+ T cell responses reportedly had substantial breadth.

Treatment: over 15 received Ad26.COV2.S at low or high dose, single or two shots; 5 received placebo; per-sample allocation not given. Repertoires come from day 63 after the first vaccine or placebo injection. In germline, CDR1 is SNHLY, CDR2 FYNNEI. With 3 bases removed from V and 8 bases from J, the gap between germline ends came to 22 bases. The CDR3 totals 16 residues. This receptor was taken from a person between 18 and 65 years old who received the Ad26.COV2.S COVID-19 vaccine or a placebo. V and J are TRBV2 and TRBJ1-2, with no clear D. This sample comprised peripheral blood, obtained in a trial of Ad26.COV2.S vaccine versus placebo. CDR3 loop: CASSDGEREMRGGYTF. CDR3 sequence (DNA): TGTGCCAGCAGTGACGGGGAAAGGGAGATGCGAGGAGGCTACACCTTC.